This T cell receptor beta chain appears in the sequencing data of a study of blood T cells in healthy people across ages. Study-level background: Through template switching, about one barcoded beta molecule was captured per two T cells, as measured in model experiments.

Primed by a sample-barcoded 5' primer and a J-beta primer mix, a second PCR proceeded for 7 to 11 cycles. TCRdb re-called the 5' RACE reads through MiXCR, storing one row per CDR3 protein. The table shows about a million distinct CDR3 sequences, with roughly 51% occurring only once. The study drew donors from healthy Caucasian individuals in Russia aged 6 to 90. Each donor gave ten milliliters of peripheral blood. PBMCs numbering at least 6.5 million were isolated per sample. CDR3 size: 13 residues. Germline V gene lookup returns CDR1 MGHRA and CDR2 YSYEKL. The V end lost 5 bases, the J end lost 11 bases, and 13 bases lay between the germline ends. As regards this clonotype: It may be a read error: a sequence one base away is much more abundant.

Sequenced input: blood. The clonotype was recovered from a woman in her sixties or seventies in good health. The V and J genes are TRBV4-1 and TRBJ2-6; weak D call: TRBD2 (5 bases). The CDR3 DNA follows: TGCGCCAGCAGCTCCCGGACTGGTGACGTCCTGACTTTC. This translates into CASSSRTGDVLTF.